Included here is one TCR beta chain sequence, with context. This specimen belongs to a study of blood T cell repertoires in COVID-19. As for the study in general: PBMCs, B-cell-depleted T cells, or T cells were the source of the cDNA or gDNA that made up the material.

Authors' processing steps: Counts of nucleated cells, estimated from reference gene primer amplification, were obtained. The method was immunoSEQ multiplex PCR; TCRdb's version includes in-frame clones alone and lacks a portion of them. V, J and clone size derive from that table, while D and trimming were established from the DNA sequence. The table records about 99,000 clones, approximately 80% of them present only once. With V trimmed by 6 bases and J by 2 bases, 4 bases remained unmatched. This CDR3 is built from 14 residues. The germline CDR1 and CDR2 sequences are MNHEY and SMNVEV (reference sequence).

This sequence was found in a human donor in a cohort sampled during active COVID-19. The chain has TRBV27 and TRBJ2-7; 10 bases match TRBD1. The sample taken for sequencing was peripheral blood. Here the CDR3 DNA reads TGTGCCAGCAGAGGACAGGGGGGTCCCTACGAGCAGTACTTC. Protein sequence: CASRGQGGPYEQYF.